The 13 T cell receptor beta chains listed next were all sequenced from one sample in a study of response to subunit inactivated influenza vaccine. Via MiXCR, TCRdb re-called the RT-PCR reads, giving one row per CDR3 protein. The sample contains roughly 760,000 distinct CDR3 sequences, 20% to 25% of which appear only once. The input for sequencing was PBMCs from blood, taken more than 4 days after vaccination. The receptor source for this set is a man aged 50-59 years who received an inactivated influenza vaccine.

The chain recombines TRBV9 with TRBJ2-1, with 7 nucleotides matching TRBD2. Trimming took 4 bases from V and 5 from J; bases not matched to a gene: 9. The germline gives CDR1 SGDLS, CDR2 YYNGEE. CDR3 length: 15 residues. CDR3 region: CASSLERGLNNEQFF. For the CDR3, the DNA is TGTGCCAGCAGCCTCGAGCGGGGACTCAACAATGAGCAGTTCTTC. The complete variable domain, with remaining parts taken from reference TRBV9 and TRBJ2-1, reads DSGVTQTPKHLITATGQRVTLRCSPRSGDLSVYWYQQSLDQGLQFLIQYYNGEERAKGNILERFSAQQFPDLHSELNLSSLELGDSALYFCASSLERGLNNEQFFGPGTRLTVL.

The chain carries TRBV9 and TRBJ2-7; the match to TRBD2 covers 7 bases. Germline-derived CDR1 and CDR2 are SGDLS and YYNGEE. The CDR3 is 15 amino acids. Germline trimming cut 2 bases from V and 4 bases from J; bases unmatched to any gene: 9. DNA for the CDR3: TGTGCCAGCAGCGTCCGTGAAGGGAGGGGATACGAGCAGTACTTC. Translating it yields CASSVREGRGYEQYF.

In DNA, the CDR3 is TGTGCCATCAGTGAAGTGGGGGACAGCTCCTACAATGAGCAGTTCTTC. This encodes CAISEVGDSSYNEQFF. This sequence joins TRBV10-3 and TRBJ2-1, with 7 positions matching TRBD1. The CDR3 is made up of 16 amino acids. The trim removed 3 bases at V and 0 bases at J, leaving 5 bases unmatched. CDR1 ENHRY and CDR2 SYGVKD come from the germline V gene.

The chain carries TRBV20-1 and TRBJ1-5; D perhaps matches TRBD1 (5 bases). CDR3 length equals 17 residues. Germline V lookup: CDR1 DFQATT, CDR2 SNEGSKA (reference sequence). V lost 0 bases and J 0 bases, leaving 15 bases between the germline ends. The CDR3 here is CSARDMGDPYSNQPQHF. The CDR3 nucleotides read TGCAGTGCTAGAGATATGGGGGACCCCTATAGCAATCAGCCCCAGCATTTT.

This clonotype was seen only a few times. The chain carries TRBV4-3 and TRBJ2-5; D might be TRBD2 (5 bases). Per germline, CDR1 LGHNA and CDR2 YSLEER. The CDR3 length is 16 residues. V gave up 0 bases and J gave up 7 bases, with 18 bases separating them. This chain's CDR3 is CASSQDSDILGGTQYF. CDR3 DNA sequence: TGCGCCAGCAGCCAAGACTCAGACATCCTAGGAGGGACCCAGTACTTC.

The chain has TRBV6-6 and TRBJ2-5; D not certain. This CDR3 is built from 12 residues. Germline V gives CDR1 MNHNY, CDR2 SVGAGI (reference sequence). With 6 bases removed from V and 5 bases from J, the gap between germline ends came to 10 bases. For the CDR3, the DNA is TGTGCCAGCAGCAACCAAGTGGAGACCCAGTACTTC. Translating it yields CASSNQVETQYF.

This chain uses TRBV2 with TRBJ1-2; perhaps TRBD1 as D (5 bases). V lost 4 bases and J lost 7, with 13 bases in between. This CDR3 spans 13 amino acids. Germline V lookup: CDR1 SNHLY, CDR2 FYNNEI. The CDR3: CASSGAGERGYTF. CDR3 sequence (DNA): TGTGCCAGCAGTGGGGCGGGGGAGCGTGGCTACACCTTC.

V gene TRBV20-1 combines with J gene TRBJ2-1, with D possibly matching TRBD2 (5 bases). The CDR3 loop spans 15 amino acids. V shed 0 bases and J shed 3 bases, with 12 bases lying between them. Germline V gives CDR1 DFQATT, CDR2 SNEGSKA (reference sequence). The CDR3 sequence is CSARDGLALYNEQFF. CDR3 coding DNA: TGCAGTGCTAGAGATGGCCTAGCCCTCTACAATGAGCAGTTCTTC.

In its sample, this clonotype was seen a few times. V and J are TRBV14 and TRBJ2-7; 8 bases map to TRBD2. Germline-derived CDR1 and CDR2 are SGHDN and FVKESK. The CDR3 is 14 residues long. V shed 2 bases and J 6 bases; nucleotides not matched to a gene: 6. The CDR3 sequence: CASSQQAGAGEQYF. CDR3 nucleotides: TGTGCCAGCAGCCAACAAGCGGGGGCGGGCGAGCAGTACTTC.

In this sample, this clonotype turned up many times. The gene calls are TRBV5-1 and TRBJ1-1; D is ambiguous. Germline loops: CDR1 SGHRS, CDR2 YFSETQ. The CDR3 sequence is 13 residues long. V gave up 5 bases and J gave up 0 bases, with 8 bases separating them. The CDR3 nucleotides are TGCGCCAGCAGTGCGGGGATGAACACTGAAGCTTTCTTT. Its protein is CASSAGMNTEAFF.

This chain connects TRBV7-2 to TRBJ2-3; 10 bases line up with TRBD1. J lost 7 bases, V lost 5 bases, and 3 bases had no gene match. The CDR3 has 13 residues. Germline-derived CDR1 and CDR2 are SGHTA and FQGNSA. The DNA of the CDR3 is TGTGCCAGCAGCGCGGACAGGGGGAATACGCAGTATTTT. It encodes CASSADRGNTQYF. Full variable domain (outside the CDR3, taken from reference TRBV7-2 and TRBJ2-3): GAGVSQSPSNKVTEKGKDVELRCDPISGHTALYWYRQSLGQGLEFLIYFQGNSAPDKSGLPSDRFSAERTGGSVSTLTIQRTQQEDSAVYLCASSADRGNTQYFGPGTRLTVL.

This clonotype was observed many times. The V gene is TRBV9, the J gene TRBJ2-1; the match to TRBD2 covers 12 bases. With V trimmed by 3 bases and J by 2 bases, 3 bases remained unmatched. The CDR3 is 16 residues long. The germline V gene encodes CDR1 SGDLS and CDR2 YYNGEE. The CDR3 loop is CASSGLAGGPYNEQFF. The DNA of the CDR3 is TGTGCCAGCAGCGGTCTAGCGGGAGGGCCCTACAATGAGCAGTTCTTC.

V is TRBV6-1 and J is TRBJ2-3; 7 bases align to TRBD2. CDR3 length: 16 residues. The V segment lost 8 bases and the J segment 2 bases; nucleotides outside the gene matches: 13. Germline-derived CDR1 and CDR2 are MNHNS and SASEGT. The CDR3 spells CASAPGAGVLTDTQYF. CDR3 bases: TGTGCCAGCGCCCCGGGTGCGGGGGTCCTCACAGATACGCAGTATTTT.